This entry describes one T cell receptor beta chain. This entry comes from a study of T cell changes during pregnancy in multiple sclerosis. The CDR3 has 15 residues. Per the germline V gene, CDR1 is SQVTM and CDR2 is ANQGSEA. V lost 1 base, J lost 8 bases, and 11 bases stayed unmatched. Libraries were prepared by immunoSEQ multiplex PCR; TCRdb keeps only in-frame clonotypes and omits some of them. The data contain some 37,000 clones, 89% of them singletons. The gene calls are TRBV29-1 and TRBJ2-1, with 7 bases identical to TRBD1. The clonotype was recovered from a female donor with multiple sclerosis, enrolled in a pregnancy study. The specimen was CD8+ T cells from peripheral blood mononuclear cells, collected in the third trimester of pregnancy. The CDR3 coding sequence is TGCAGCGTTGAAGCTGCACAGGGGCCTAGGGATGAGCAGTTCTTC. Translating it yields CSVEAAQGPRDEQFF.